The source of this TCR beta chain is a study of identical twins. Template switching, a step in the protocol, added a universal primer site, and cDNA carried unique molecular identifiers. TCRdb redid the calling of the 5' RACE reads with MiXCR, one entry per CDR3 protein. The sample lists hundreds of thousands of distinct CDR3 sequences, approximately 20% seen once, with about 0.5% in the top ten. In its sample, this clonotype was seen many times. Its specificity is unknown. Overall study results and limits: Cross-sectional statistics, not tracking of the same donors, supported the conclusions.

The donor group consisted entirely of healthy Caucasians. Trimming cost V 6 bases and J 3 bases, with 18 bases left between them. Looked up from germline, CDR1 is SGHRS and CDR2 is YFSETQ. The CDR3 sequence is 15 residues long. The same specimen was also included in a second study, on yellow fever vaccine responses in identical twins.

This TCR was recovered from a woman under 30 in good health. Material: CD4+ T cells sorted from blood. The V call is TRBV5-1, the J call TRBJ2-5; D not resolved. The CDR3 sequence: CASTQNGQNKETQYF. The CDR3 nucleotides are TGCGCCAGCACCCAGAACGGGCAGAATAAAGAGACCCAGTACTTC.